These 3 T cell receptor beta chains were all obtained from the same sample, sequenced in a study of identical twins (dated by TCRdb to the mid-2010s). Library preparation was by 5' RACE. Sequencing used an Illumina HiSeq 2000. Starting from the raw public reads, TCRdb applied fastp trimming at Q25, assembled clones with MiXCR and retained in-frame beta chains. Each record represents a unique CDR3 protein, reported with the most common genes and DNA among its rows. The sample data list under 450,000 distinct CDR3 sequences, and roughly 18% of these were observed just once. Together, the top ten hold roughly 12% of the sample. The sample comprised naive T cells sorted from blood. The sample's cell subset or site label, in plain terms: cells isolated with a human naive T-cell isolation kit. These receptors were taken from a man aged 45-60 years in good health.

This clonotype was recorded at least ten times. The rearrangement uses TRBV28 and TRBJ1-5; 11 bases are a match to TRBD1. The germline CDR1 and CDR2 sequences are MDHEN and SYDVKM. The CDR3 extends over 17 amino acids. V trimming: 6 bases; J trimming: 1 base; junction bases outside the gene matches: 8. CDR3 loop: CASSLGQGERSNQPQHF. The CDR3 DNA reads as TGTGCCAGCAGCCTGGGACAGGGGGAAAGAAGCAATCAGCCCCAGCATTTT.

This clonotype was detected a few times. This chain joins TRBV20-1 and TRBJ2-7, with unresolved D. Germline V gene lookup returns CDR1 DFQATT and CDR2 SNEGSKA (reference sequence). With 6 bases removed from V and 2 bases from J, the gap between germline ends came to 17 bases. CDR3 size: 14 residues. CDR3 loop: CSAAPRVSAYEQYF. CDR3 bases: TGCAGTGCAGCGCCTAGAGTCTCCGCCTACGAGCAGTACTTC.

The V and J genes are TRBV9 and TRBJ2-5, with D possibly matching TRBD2 (5 bases). Trimming stripped 2 bases from V and 5 bases from J, with 10 bases between. Germline loops: CDR1 SGDLS, CDR2 YYNGEE. The CDR3 spans 13 residues. CDR3 amino acids: CASSVAGLETQYF. The CDR3 coding sequence is TGTGCCAGCAGCGTGGCGGGTTTGGAGACCCAGTACTTC.